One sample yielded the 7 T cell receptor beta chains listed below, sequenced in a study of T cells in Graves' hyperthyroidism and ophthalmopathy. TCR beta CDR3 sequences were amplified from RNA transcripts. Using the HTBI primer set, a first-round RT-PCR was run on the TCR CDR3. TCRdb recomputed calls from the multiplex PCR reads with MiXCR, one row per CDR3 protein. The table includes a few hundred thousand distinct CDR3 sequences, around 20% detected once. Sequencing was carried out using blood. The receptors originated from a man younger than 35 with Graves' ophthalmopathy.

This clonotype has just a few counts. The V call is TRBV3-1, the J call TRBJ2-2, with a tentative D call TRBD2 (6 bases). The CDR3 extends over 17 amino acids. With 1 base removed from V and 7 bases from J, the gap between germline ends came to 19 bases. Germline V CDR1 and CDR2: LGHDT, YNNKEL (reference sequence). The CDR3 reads CASSQASSGGMVGELFF. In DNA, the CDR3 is TGTGCCAGCAGCCAAGCCTCCAGCGGCGGGATGGTCGGGGAGCTGTTTTTT.

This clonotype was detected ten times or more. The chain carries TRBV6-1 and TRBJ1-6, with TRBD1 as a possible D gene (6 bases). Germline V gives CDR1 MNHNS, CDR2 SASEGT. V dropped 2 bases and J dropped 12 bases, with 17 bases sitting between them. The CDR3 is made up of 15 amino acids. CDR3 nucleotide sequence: TGTGCCAGCAGTGAACTCGGTCAGGGGTTCGGACCCCTCCACTTT. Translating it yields CASSELGQGFGPLHF.

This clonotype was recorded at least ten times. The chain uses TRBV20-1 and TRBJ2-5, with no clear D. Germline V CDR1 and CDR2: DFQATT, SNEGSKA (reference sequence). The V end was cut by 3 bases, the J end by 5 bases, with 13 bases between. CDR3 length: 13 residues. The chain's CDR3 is CSASSVVWETQYF. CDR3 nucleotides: TGCAGTGCTAGTTCTGTCGTCTGGGAGACCCAGTACTTC.

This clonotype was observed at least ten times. As DNA, the CDR3 is TGTGCCAGCATGCCGGGGGCCTACAATGAGCAGTTCTTC. Amino acids: CASMPGAYNEQFF. The chain employs TRBV2 and TRBJ2-1; a weak D match, TRBD2 (6 bases). The CDR3 runs 13 residues. Looked up from germline, CDR1 is SNHLY and CDR2 is FYNNEI. V shed 7 bases and J shed 2 bases, with 9 bases lying between them.

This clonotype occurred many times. For the CDR3, the DNA is TGTGCCAGCAGCCCAGAGGATGGCTACACCTTC. Amino acids: CASSPEDGYTF. The chain has TRBV2 and TRBJ1-2, with no clear D. Deletions cut 6 bases from V and 6 bases from J, with 8 bases between. CDR1 and CDR2 from the germline V gene are SNHLY and FYNNEI. The CDR3 contains 11 residues.

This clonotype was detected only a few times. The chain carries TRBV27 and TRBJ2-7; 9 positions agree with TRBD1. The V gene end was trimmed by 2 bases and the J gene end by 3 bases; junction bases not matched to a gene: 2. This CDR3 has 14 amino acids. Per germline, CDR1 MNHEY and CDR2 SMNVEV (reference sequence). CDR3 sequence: CASSLGQGYYEQYF. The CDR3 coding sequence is TGTGCCAGCAGTTTAGGACAGGGGTACTACGAGCAGTACTTC.

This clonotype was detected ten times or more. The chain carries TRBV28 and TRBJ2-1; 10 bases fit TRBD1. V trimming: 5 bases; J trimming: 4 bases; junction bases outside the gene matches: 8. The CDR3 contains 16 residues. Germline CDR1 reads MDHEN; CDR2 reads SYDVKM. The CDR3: CASSPGGGQGYNEQFF. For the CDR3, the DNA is TGTGCCAGCAGTCCTGGCGGGGGACAGGGGTACAATGAGCAGTTCTTC.